This entry is about one T cell receptor beta chain. The CDR3 loop spans 13 amino acids. Germline lookup yields CDR1 SGHTA and CDR2 FQGNSA. V was cut by 6 bases and J by 7 bases, with 12 bases left in between. The repertoire was sequenced with immunoSEQ multiplex PCR; TCRdb's copy has only in-frame clones and lacks some. Among approximately 170,000 clones listed, about four fifths were seen once. This entry comes from a study of blood T cell repertoires in COVID-19. The receptor's source is a woman of 80 years or more with active or convalescent COVID-19. This chain connects TRBV7-2 to TRBJ1-4; possible D gene TRBD1, 5 bases. Material for sequencing was peripheral blood. CDR3 region: CASSGGFGEKLFF. The CDR3, as DNA: TGTGCCAGCAGTGGGGGGTTCGGTGAAAAACTGTTTTTT.